Sequencing of this T cell receptor beta chain was carried out in a study of T cell responses to AZD1222 COVID-19 vaccine. Profiling relied on immunoSEQ multiplex PCR, and the TCRdb table lists in-frame clones only, not all of them. The table has some 39,000 clones, about 90% seen once; the top ten hold approximately 37%. The V end was cut by 3 bases, the J end by 0 bases, with 8 bases between. This CDR3 spans 15 amino acids. CDR1 is LGHDT, CDR2 YNNKEL, per germline (reference sequence). This clone was seen a few times. This material consisted of peripheral blood, taken 28 days after the second AZD1222 dose. The rearrangement links TRBV3-1 (or the pseudogene TRBV3-2) to TRBJ2-2; D possibly corresponds to TRBD2 (5 bases). The sequence came from an adult who received the AZD1222 COVID-19 vaccine. The CDR3 spells CASSHGSSNTGELFF. CDR3 in DNA: TGTGCCAGCAGCCATGGGAGTTCGAACACCGGGGAGCTGTTTTTT.